A selection of T cell receptor beta chains follows, all from one sample in a study of cytomegalovirus exposure and HLA in healthy donors. The table came from immunoSEQ multiplex PCR; TCRdb's copy has only in-frame clones and leaves some out. Of around 150,000 clones in the sample, roughly nine tenths were seen once. The sequencing input was PBMCs. Receptor source: a woman aged 18-35 years in good health and CMV-seropositive. Both conserved end residues are part of each CDR3. D genes are given only for firm matches. Size is omitted from some rows. Given values are once, few, many or a class for expanded clones.

clone_size: NA
d_call: TRBD1
j_call: TRBJ2-7
v_call: TRBV7-9
cdr3_length: 16
cdr3_aa: CASRGQGNLAPYEQYF
cdr3_nt: TGTGCCAGCAGGGGACAGGGGAACCTAGCGCCTTACGAGCAGTACTTC

clone_size: NA
d_call: TRBD2
j_call: TRBJ2-7
v_call: TRBV30
cdr3_length: 15
cdr3_aa: CAWSLRGSGGYEQYF
cdr3_nt: TGTGCCTGGAGCCTGAGGGGGAGCGGGGGCTACGAGCAGTACTTC

clone_size: NA
d_call: NA
j_call: TRBJ2-1
v_call: TRBV30
cdr3_length: 14
cdr3_aa: CAWGLSGVYNEQFF
cdr3_nt: TGTGCCTGGGGACTTTCGGGGGTCTACAATGAGCAGTTCTTC

clone_size: NA
d_call: TRBD2
j_call: TRBJ2-3
v_call: TRBV25-1
cdr3_length: 14
cdr3_aa: CASSGLAGWNTQYF
cdr3_nt: TGTGCCAGCAGCGGCCTAGCGGGATGGAATACGCAGTATTTT

clone_size: NA
d_call: TRBD2
j_call: TRBJ2-3
v_call: TRBV15
cdr3_length: 18
cdr3_aa: CATSRDFERELGPDTQYF
cdr3_nt: TGTGCCACCAGCAGAGATTTCGAGCGGGAGTTGGGCCCAGATACGCAGTATTTT

clone_size: NA
d_call: TRBD1
j_call: TRBJ1-1
v_call: TRBV7-9
cdr3_length: 14
cdr3_aa: CASSPTGAQTEAFF
cdr3_nt: TGTGCCAGCAGCCCGACAGGGGCCCAAACTGAAGCTTTCTTT

clone_size: NA
d_call: TRBD2
j_call: TRBJ2-7
v_call: TRBV11-1
cdr3_length: 14
cdr3_aa: CASSPGGTNYEQYF
cdr3_nt: TGTGCCAGCAGCCCAGGCGGGACTAACTACGAGCAGTACTTC

clone_size: NA
d_call: TRBD2
j_call: TRBJ2-7
v_call: TRBV28
cdr3_length: 16
cdr3_aa: CASSLKGLAESYEQYF
cdr3_nt: TGTGCCAGCAGTTTAAAAGGGCTAGCGGAGTCCTACGAGCAGTACTTC

clone_size: NA
d_call: NA
j_call: TRBJ2-2
v_call: TRBV6-5
cdr3_length: 14
cdr3_aa: CASSYSLNTGELFF
cdr3_nt: TGTGCCAGCAGTTACTCACTCAACACCGGGGAGCTGTTTTTT

clone_size: NA
d_call: NA
j_call: TRBJ1-3
v_call: TRBV11-2
cdr3_length: 14
cdr3_aa: CASSLKGAGNTIYF
cdr3_nt: TGTGCCAGCAGCTTAAAGGGGGCTGGAAACACCATATATTTT

clone_size: NA
d_call: TRBD1
j_call: TRBJ1-2
v_call: TRBV10-3
cdr3_length: 15
cdr3_aa: CAISEGSGGFYGYTF
cdr3_nt: TGTGCCATCAGTGAAGGGTCAGGGGGCTTCTATGGCTACACCTTC

clone_size: NA
d_call: NA
j_call: TRBJ1-1
v_call: TRBV5-6
cdr3_length: 14
cdr3_aa: CASSRGAVNTEAFF
cdr3_nt: TGTGCCAGCAGCCGGGGGGCGGTGAACACTGAAGCTTTCTTT

clone_size: NA
d_call: NA
j_call: TRBJ1-2
v_call: TRBV5-4
cdr3_length: 14
cdr3_aa: CASIPREGLYGYTF
cdr3_nt: TGTGCCAGCATACCTAGGGAGGGCCTCTATGGCTACACCTTC

clone_size: NA
d_call: TRBD2
j_call: TRBJ2-1
v_call: TRBV7-2
cdr3_length: 17
cdr3_aa: CASSLGRLAHPYNEQFF
cdr3_nt: TGTGCCAGCAGCTTGGGGCGACTAGCACATCCCTACAATGAGCAGTTCTTC

clone_size: NA
d_call: NA
j_call: TRBJ1-1
v_call: TRBV5-1
cdr3_length: 15
cdr3_aa: CASSPRQGWTTEAFF
cdr3_nt: TGCGCCAGCAGCCCCAGGCAGGGTTGGACCACTGAAGCTTTCTTT

clone_size: NA
d_call: TRBD2
j_call: TRBJ2-5
v_call: TRBV7-9
cdr3_length: 15
cdr3_aa: CASSLLAGTQETQYF
cdr3_nt: TGTGCCAGCAGCTTACTAGCGGGGACTCAAGAGACCCAGTACTTC

clone_size: NA
d_call: NA
j_call: TRBJ1-1
v_call: TRBV29-1
cdr3_length: 15
cdr3_aa: CSVVSPATGNTKAFF
cdr3_nt: TGCAGCGTTGTAAGCCCTGCCACGGGGAACACTAAAGCTTTCTTT

clone_size: once
d_call: NA
j_call: TRBJ2-5
v_call: TRBV5-1
cdr3_length: 15
cdr3_aa: CASSPFGGPQETQYF
cdr3_nt: TGCGCCAGCAGCCCTTTCGGAGGGCCCCAAGAGACCCAGTACTTC

clone_size: NA
d_call: NA
j_call: TRBJ2-7
v_call: TRBV5-6
cdr3_length: 14
cdr3_aa: CASSFGGGFYEQYF
cdr3_nt: TGTGCCAGCAGCTTTGGAGGAGGGTTCTACGAGCAGTACTTC

clone_size: NA
d_call: NA
j_call: TRBJ1-5
v_call: TRBV19
cdr3_length: 14
cdr3_aa: CASNQEYSNQPQHF
cdr3_nt: TGTGCCAGTAACCAGGAATATAGCAATCAGCCCCAGCATTTT

clone_size: NA
d_call: NA
j_call: TRBJ2-3
v_call: TRBV7-3
cdr3_length: 13
cdr3_aa: CASSEGTTDTQYF
cdr3_nt: TGTGCCAGCAGCGAAGGGACTACAGATACGCAGTATTTT

clone_size: once
d_call: NA
j_call: TRBJ2-3
v_call: TRBV5-6
cdr3_length: 14
cdr3_aa: CASSLRPRPDTQYF
cdr3_nt: TGTGCCAGCAGCTTGCGTCCTAGACCAGATACGCAGTATTTT

clone_size: NA
d_call: TRBD2
j_call: TRBJ2-3
v_call: TRBV15
cdr3_length: 13
cdr3_aa: CATRGEGPHTQYF
cdr3_nt: TGTGCCACCCGGGGGGAGGGCCCTCATACGCAGTATTTT

clone_size: NA
d_call: TRBD1
j_call: TRBJ2-5
v_call: TRBV2
cdr3_length: 14
cdr3_aa: CASSFDRVEGTQYF
cdr3_nt: TGTGCCAGCAGTTTTGACAGGGTAGAAGGGACCCAGTACTTC

clone_size: NA
d_call: NA
j_call: TRBJ1-2
v_call: TRBV6-5
cdr3_length: 14
cdr3_aa: CASRSIGAFYGYTF
cdr3_nt: TGTGCCAGCAGGTCAATAGGGGCGTTCTATGGCTACACCTTC

clone_size: NA
d_call: TRBD2
j_call: TRBJ2-1
v_call: TRBV11-2
cdr3_length: 15
cdr3_aa: CASSLPSGSYNEQFF
cdr3_nt: TGTGCCAGCAGCCTTCCTAGCGGGAGCTACAATGAGCAGTTCTTC

clone_size: NA
d_call: NA
j_call: TRBJ1-2
v_call: TRBV2
cdr3_length: 13
cdr3_aa: CASSGSPSYGYTF
cdr3_nt: TGTGCCAGCAGTGGAAGCCCCTCGTATGGCTACACCTTC

clone_size: NA
d_call: TRBD2
j_call: TRBJ2-3
v_call: TRBV9
cdr3_length: 16
cdr3_aa: CASSAGLAGGTDTQYF
cdr3_nt: TGTGCCAGCAGCGCGGGACTAGCGGGAGGTACAGATACGCAGTATTTT

clone_size: NA
d_call: NA
j_call: TRBJ1-1
v_call: TRBV5-1
cdr3_length: 17
cdr3_aa: CASSPRVVETGNTEAFF
cdr3_nt: TGCGCCAGCAGCCCCCGAGTGGTAGAAACAGGGAACACTGAAGCTTTCTTT

clone_size: NA
d_call: TRBD2
j_call: TRBJ2-3
v_call: TRBV2
cdr3_length: 15
cdr3_aa: CASSFGLAGTDTQYF
cdr3_nt: TGTGCCAGCAGCTTCGGACTAGCGGGGACAGATACGCAGTATTTT

clone_size: NA
d_call: TRBD2
j_call: TRBJ2-3
v_call: TRBV7-9
cdr3_length: 16
cdr3_aa: CASSALAGGRADTQYF
cdr3_nt: TGTGCCAGCAGCGCACTAGCGGGGGGCAGGGCAGATACGCAGTATTTT

clone_size: NA
d_call: NA
j_call: TRBJ1-5
v_call: TRBV6-1
cdr3_length: 14
cdr3_aa: CASSRSRTPEPQHF
cdr3_nt: TGTGCCAGCAGCCGCAGCCGGACTCCGGAGCCCCAGCATTTT

clone_size: NA
d_call: TRBD1
j_call: TRBJ2-1
v_call: TRBV18
cdr3_length: 14
cdr3_aa: CASSPGTGGNEQFF
cdr3_nt: TGTGCCAGCTCCCCCGGGACAGGGGGCAATGAGCAGTTCTTC

clone_size: NA
d_call: NA
j_call: TRBJ2-1
v_call: TRBV2
cdr3_length: 15
cdr3_aa: CASSQRDTGYNEQFF
cdr3_nt: TGTGCCAGCAGCCAAAGGGACACAGGATACAATGAGCAGTTCTTC

clone_size: few
d_call: TRBD1
j_call: TRBJ1-1
v_call: TRBV29-1
cdr3_length: 12
cdr3_aa: CSVTGESTEAFF
cdr3_nt: TGCAGCGTGACAGGGGAGAGCACTGAAGCTTTCTTT

clone_size: NA
d_call: NA
j_call: TRBJ2-4
v_call: TRBV7-9
cdr3_length: 16
cdr3_aa: CASSASGGGPKGIQYF
cdr3_nt: TGTGCCAGCAGCGCCTCGGGAGGGGGCCCAAAGGGCATTCAGTACTTC

clone_size: NA
d_call: NA
j_call: TRBJ1-1
v_call: TRBV7-9
cdr3_length: 17
cdr3_aa: CASSLHPTGVRGTEAFF
cdr3_nt: TGTGCCAGCAGCTTACACCCCACGGGGGTACGAGGTACTGAAGCTTTCTTT

clone_size: NA
d_call: NA
j_call: TRBJ1-1
v_call: TRBV4-3
cdr3_length: 14
cdr3_aa: CASSQAGENTEAFF
cdr3_nt: TGCGCCAGCAGCCAGGCAGGGGAGAACACTGAAGCTTTCTTT

clone_size: NA
d_call: NA
j_call: TRBJ1-3
v_call: TRBV9
cdr3_length: 14
cdr3_aa: CASSGYRAGNTIYF
cdr3_nt: TGTGCCAGCAGCGGGTACAGGGCTGGAAACACCATATATTTT

clone_size: NA
d_call: TRBD2
j_call: TRBJ2-1
v_call: TRBV4-3
cdr3_length: 14
cdr3_aa: CASSPSSGHNEQFF
cdr3_nt: TGCGCCAGCAGCCCCTCTAGCGGGCACAATGAGCAGTTCTTC

clone_size: once
d_call: NA
j_call: TRBJ1-4
v_call: TRBV28
cdr3_length: 16
cdr3_aa: CATLLSIGGGDEKLFF
cdr3_nt: TGTGCCACCCTACTTAGTATCGGGGGAGGGGATGAAAAACTGTTTTTT

clone_size: NA
d_call: TRBD1
j_call: TRBJ1-1
v_call: TRBV27
cdr3_length: 15
cdr3_aa: CASSPWTGRGTEAFF
cdr3_nt: TGTGCCAGCAGTCCCTGGACAGGGAGAGGGACTGAAGCTTTCTTT

clone_size: NA
d_call: NA
j_call: TRBJ1-1
v_call: TRBV7-8
cdr3_length: 16
cdr3_aa: CASSLGTQSMNTEAFF
cdr3_nt: TGTGCCAGCAGCTTAGGGACACAAAGCATGAACACTGAAGCTTTCTTT

clone_size: NA
d_call: NA
j_call: TRBJ2-2
v_call: TRBV7-8
cdr3_length: 15
cdr3_aa: CASNLGATSSGELFF
cdr3_nt: TGTGCCAGCAACTTAGGGGCCACTAGCTCCGGGGAGCTGTTTTTT

clone_size: NA
d_call: NA
j_call: TRBJ1-3
v_call: TRBV19
cdr3_length: 15
cdr3_aa: CASSISTTPGNTIYF
cdr3_nt: TGTGCCAGTAGTATTTCGACTACACCTGGAAACACCATATATTTT

clone_size: NA
d_call: TRBD2
j_call: TRBJ2-3
v_call: TRBV9
cdr3_length: 13
cdr3_aa: CASSGPSGTSRDF
cdr3_nt: TGTGCCAGCAGCGGCCCTTCCGGGACTAGCAGGGATTTT